The TCR beta chain under discussion was sequenced for a study of blood T cell repertoires in COVID-19. Germline V gene data show CDR1 as SGHNT and CDR2 as YYREEE (reference sequence). V lost 6 bases and J lost 7; bases outside the gene matches: 11. CDR3 length equals 14 residues. Sequencing was performed with immunoSEQ multiplex PCR; in TCRdb, only in-frame clones are kept and a portion is missing. The sample carries more than 150,000 clones, 60% to 80% recorded once. This clonotype was obtained from a man aged 60-69 years who had been exposed to COVID-19. The V call is TRBV5-4, the J call TRBJ1-2; TRBD1 agrees at 8 bases. The specimen sequenced was PBMCs or T cells enriched from blood (not recorded which). The CDR3 is CASTADRVDSGYTF. CDR3 bases: TGTGCCAGCACCGCGGACAGGGTTGATAGTGGCTACACCTTC.